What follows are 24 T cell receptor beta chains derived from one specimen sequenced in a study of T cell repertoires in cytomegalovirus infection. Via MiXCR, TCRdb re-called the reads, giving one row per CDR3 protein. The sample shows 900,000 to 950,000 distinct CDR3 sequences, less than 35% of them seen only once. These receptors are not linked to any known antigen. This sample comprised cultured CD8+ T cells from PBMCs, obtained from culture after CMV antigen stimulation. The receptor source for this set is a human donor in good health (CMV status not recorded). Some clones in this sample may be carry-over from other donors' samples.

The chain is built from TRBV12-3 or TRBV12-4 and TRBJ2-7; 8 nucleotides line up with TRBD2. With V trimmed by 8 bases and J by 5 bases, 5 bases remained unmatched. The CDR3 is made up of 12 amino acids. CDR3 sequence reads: CASSGGDDEQYF. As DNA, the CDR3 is TGTGCCAGCTCGGGGGGGGATGACGAGCAGTACTTC.

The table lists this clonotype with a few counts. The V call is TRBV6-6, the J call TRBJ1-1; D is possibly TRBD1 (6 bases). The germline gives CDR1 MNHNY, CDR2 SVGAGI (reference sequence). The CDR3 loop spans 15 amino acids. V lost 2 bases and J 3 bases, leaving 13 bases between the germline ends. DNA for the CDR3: TGTGCCAGCAGTTACAACTGGGGGCCCGACACTGAAGCTTTCTTT. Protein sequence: CASSYNWGPDTEAFF.

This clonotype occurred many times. This CDR3 is CASSDTGATYNSPLHF. CDR3 DNA: TGTGCCAGCAGCGATACAGGGGCTACATATAATTCACCCCTCCACTTT. V usage is TRBV7-2 and J usage is TRBJ1-6; 7 positions match TRBD1. This CDR3 contains 16 residues. The J segment lost 4 bases and the V segment lost 5 bases, leaving 8 bases of the junction unmatched. Germline loops: CDR1 SGHTA, CDR2 FQGNSA.

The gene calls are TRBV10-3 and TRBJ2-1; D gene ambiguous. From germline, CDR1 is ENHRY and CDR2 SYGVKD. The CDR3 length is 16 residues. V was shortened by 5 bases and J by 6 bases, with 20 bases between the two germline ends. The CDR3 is CAISPCGIGSLNEQFF. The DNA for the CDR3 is TGTGCCATCAGTCCCTGTGGGATTGGTTCCCTCAATGAGCAGTTCTTC.

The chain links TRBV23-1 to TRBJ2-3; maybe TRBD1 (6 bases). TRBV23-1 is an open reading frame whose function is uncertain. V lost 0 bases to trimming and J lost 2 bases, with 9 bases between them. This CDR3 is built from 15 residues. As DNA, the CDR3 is TGCGCCAGCAGTCAATCGGACAGATTCACAGATACGCAGTATTTT. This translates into CASSQSDRFTDTQYF.

The CDR3: CASSRQGGYTEAFF. The CDR3, as DNA: TGTGCCAGCAGTCGACAGGGAGGGTACACTGAAGCTTTCTTT. This chain connects TRBV6-2 or TRBV6-3 to TRBJ1-1, with 7 bases that match TRBD1. The CDR3 runs 14 residues. CDR1 and CDR2 from the germline V gene are MNHEY and SVGEGT. J lost 3 bases, V lost 5 bases, and 6 bases had no gene match.

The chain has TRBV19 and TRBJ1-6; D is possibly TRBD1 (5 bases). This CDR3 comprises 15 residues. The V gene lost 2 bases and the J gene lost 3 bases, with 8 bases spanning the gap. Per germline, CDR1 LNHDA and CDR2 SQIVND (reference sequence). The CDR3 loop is CASSITGIYNSPLHF. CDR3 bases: TGTGCCAGTAGTATAACAGGCATCTATAATTCACCCCTCCACTTT.

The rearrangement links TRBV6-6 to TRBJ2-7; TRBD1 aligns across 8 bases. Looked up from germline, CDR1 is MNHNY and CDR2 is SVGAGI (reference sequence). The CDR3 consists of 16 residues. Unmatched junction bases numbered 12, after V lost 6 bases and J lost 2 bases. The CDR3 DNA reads TGTGCCAGCAGGCCCATGGAGGGACAGGTGACCTACGAGCAGTACTTC. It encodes CASRPMEGQVTYEQYF.

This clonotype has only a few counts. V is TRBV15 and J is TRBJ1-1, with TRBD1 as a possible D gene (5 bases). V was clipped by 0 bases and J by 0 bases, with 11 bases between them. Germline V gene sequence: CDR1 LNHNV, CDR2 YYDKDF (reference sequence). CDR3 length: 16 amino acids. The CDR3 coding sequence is TGTGCCACCAGCAGAGAAACAGGCCTCATGAACACTGAAGCTTTCTTT. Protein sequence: CATSRETGLMNTEAFF.

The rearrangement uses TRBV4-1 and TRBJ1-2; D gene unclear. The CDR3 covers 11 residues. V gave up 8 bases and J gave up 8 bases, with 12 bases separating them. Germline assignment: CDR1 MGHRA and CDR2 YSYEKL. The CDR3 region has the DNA TGCGCCAGCTACGCCGATAGGGGCTACACCTTC. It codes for CASYADRGYTF.

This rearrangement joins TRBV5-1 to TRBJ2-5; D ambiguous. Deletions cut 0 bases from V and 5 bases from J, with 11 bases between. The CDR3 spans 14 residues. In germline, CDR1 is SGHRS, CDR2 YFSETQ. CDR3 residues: CASSLGTVHETQYF. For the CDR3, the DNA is TGCGCCAGCAGCTTGGGGACCGTCCATGAGACCCAGTACTTC.

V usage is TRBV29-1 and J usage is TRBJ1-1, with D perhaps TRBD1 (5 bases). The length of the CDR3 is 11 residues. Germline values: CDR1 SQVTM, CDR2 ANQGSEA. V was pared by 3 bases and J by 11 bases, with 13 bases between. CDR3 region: CSVEQGPNAFF. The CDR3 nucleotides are TGCAGCGTTGAGCAGGGACCTAACGCTTTCTTT.

The CDR3 is CSARDKGLNTGELFF. The CDR3 DNA sequence: TGCAGTGCTAGAGATAAGGGTTTGAACACCGGGGAGCTGTTTTTT. This chain links TRBV20-1 with TRBJ2-2; unclear D gene. This CDR3 is built from 15 residues. Germline CDR1 is DFQATT and CDR2 is SNEGSKA (reference sequence). The V and J ends lost 0 bases and 1 base respectively, with 9 bases between them.

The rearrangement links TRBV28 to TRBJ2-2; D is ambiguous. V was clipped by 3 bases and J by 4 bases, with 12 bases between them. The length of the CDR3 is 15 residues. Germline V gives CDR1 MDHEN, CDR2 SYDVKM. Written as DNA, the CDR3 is TGTGCCAGCAGTTTGGGCAGCTGGGGCACCGGGGAGCTGTTTTTT. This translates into CASSLGSWGTGELFF.

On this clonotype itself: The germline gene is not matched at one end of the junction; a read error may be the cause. CDR3 sequence reads: CVSSYSGTRKNIQYF. The DNA for the CDR3 is TGTGTCAGCAGTTACTCTGGGACTAGGAAAAACATTCAGTACTTC. The chain employs TRBV6-5 and TRBJ2-4; the match to TRBD2 covers 8 bases. This CDR3 has 15 residues. Per the germline V gene, CDR1 is MNHEY and CDR2 is SVGAGI.

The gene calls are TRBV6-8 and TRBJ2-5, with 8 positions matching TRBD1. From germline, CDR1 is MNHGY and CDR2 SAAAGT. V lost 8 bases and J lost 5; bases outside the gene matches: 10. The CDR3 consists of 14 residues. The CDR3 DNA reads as TGTGCCAGCTGGCCAGGGGGCACGTCGGAGACCCAGTACTTC. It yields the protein CASWPGGTSETQYF.

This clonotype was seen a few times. In DNA form, the CDR3 reads TGTGCCACCAGCAGAAGGGAGACCCAGTACTTC. It translates to CATSRRETQYF. This chain joins TRBV15 and TRBJ2-5; D gene unclear. Per germline, CDR1 LNHNV and CDR2 YYDKDF (reference sequence). V lost 2 bases, J lost 5 bases, and 3 bases lay in between. CDR3 size: 11 residues.

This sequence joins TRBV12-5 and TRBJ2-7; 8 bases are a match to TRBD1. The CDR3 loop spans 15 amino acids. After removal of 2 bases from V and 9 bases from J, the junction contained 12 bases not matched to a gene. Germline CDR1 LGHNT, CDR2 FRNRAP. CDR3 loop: CASGLPRTGSTVQYF. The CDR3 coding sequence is TGTGCTAGTGGTTTGCCTCGGACAGGGTCAACGGTGCAGTACTTC.

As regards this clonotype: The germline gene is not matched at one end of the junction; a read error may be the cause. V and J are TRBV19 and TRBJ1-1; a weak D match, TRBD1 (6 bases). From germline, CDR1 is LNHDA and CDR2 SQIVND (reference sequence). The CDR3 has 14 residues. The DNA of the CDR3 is TGTGTCAGTACCCCGAGGGGGGCTGGCACTGAAGCTTTCTTT. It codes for CVSTPRGAGTEAFF.

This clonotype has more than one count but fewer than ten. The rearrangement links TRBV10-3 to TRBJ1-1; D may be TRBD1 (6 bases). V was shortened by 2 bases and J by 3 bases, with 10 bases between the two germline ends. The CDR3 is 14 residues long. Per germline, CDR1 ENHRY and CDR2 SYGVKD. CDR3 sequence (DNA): TGTGCCATCAGTGAGCAGGGGAGAGACACTGAAGCTTTCTTT. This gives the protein CAISEQGRDTEAFF.

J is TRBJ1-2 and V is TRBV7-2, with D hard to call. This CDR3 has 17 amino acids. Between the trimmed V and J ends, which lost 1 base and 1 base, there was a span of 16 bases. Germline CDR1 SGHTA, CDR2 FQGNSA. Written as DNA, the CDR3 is TGTGCCAGCAGCTTAGATCCGGGGAAGTTTCATAACTATGGCTACACCTTC. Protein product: CASSLDPGKFHNYGYTF.

The CDR3 region has the DNA TGTGCCAGCAGTCACCTCCAGGATTCGAACACTGAAGCTTTCTTT. The encoded protein is CASSHLQDSNTEAFF. J is TRBJ1-1 and V is TRBV7-4; D is unclear. With 6 bases removed from V and 1 base from J, the gap between germline ends came to 15 bases. Germline CDR1 and CDR2: SGHVT and SQSDAQ. The CDR3 covers 15 residues. The variable domain in full, completed from reference TRBV7-4 and TRBJ1-1, reads GAGVSQSPRYKVAKRGRDVALRCDSISGHVTLYWYRQTLGQGSEVLTYSQSDAQRDKSGRPSGRFSAERPERSVSTLKIQRTEQGDSAVYLCASSHLQDSNTEAFFGQGTRLTVV.

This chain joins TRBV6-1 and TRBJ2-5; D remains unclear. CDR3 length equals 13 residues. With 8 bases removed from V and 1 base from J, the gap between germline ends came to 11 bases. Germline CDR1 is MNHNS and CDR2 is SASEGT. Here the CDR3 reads CASLLGVQETQYF. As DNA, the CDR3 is TGTGCCAGCCTTCTTGGGGTCCAAGAGACCCAGTACTTC.

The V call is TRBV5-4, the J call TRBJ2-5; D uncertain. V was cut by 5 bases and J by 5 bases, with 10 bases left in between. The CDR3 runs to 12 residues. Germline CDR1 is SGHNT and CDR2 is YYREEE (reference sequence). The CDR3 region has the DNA TGTGCCAGCAGGTCCCATGAGGAGACCCAGTACTTC. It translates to CASRSHEETQYF. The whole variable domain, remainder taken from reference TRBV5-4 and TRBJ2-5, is ETGVTQSPTHLIKTRGQQVTLRCSSQSGHNTVSWYQQALGQGPQFIFQYYREEENGRGNFPPRFSGLQFPNYSSELNVNALELDDSALYLCASRSHEETQYFGPGTRLLVL.